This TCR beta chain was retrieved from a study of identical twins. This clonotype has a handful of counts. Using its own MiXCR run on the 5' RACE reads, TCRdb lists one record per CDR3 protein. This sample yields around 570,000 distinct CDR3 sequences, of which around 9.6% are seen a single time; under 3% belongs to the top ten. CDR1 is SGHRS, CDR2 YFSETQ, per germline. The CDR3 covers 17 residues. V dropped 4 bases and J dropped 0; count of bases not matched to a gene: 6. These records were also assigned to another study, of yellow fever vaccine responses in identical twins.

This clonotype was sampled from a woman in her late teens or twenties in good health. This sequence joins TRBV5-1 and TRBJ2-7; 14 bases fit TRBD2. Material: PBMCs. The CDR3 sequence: CASSGTSGSVSSYEQYF. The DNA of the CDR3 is TGCGCCAGCAGCGGGACTAGCGGGAGCGTAAGCTCCTACGAGCAGTACTTC.